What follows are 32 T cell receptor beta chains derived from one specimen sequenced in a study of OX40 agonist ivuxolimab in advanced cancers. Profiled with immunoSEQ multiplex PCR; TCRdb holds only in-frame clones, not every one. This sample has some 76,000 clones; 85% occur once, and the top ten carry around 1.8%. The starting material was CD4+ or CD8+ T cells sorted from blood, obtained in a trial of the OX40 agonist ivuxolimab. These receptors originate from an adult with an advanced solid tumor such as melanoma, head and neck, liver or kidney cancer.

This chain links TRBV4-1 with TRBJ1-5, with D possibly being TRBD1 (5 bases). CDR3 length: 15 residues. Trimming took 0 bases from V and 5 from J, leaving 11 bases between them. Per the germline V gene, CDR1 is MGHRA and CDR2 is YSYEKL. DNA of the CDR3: TGCGCCAGCAGCCAAGAGGGGCAGGTCTATCAGCCCCAGCATTTT. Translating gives CASSQEGQVYQPQHF.

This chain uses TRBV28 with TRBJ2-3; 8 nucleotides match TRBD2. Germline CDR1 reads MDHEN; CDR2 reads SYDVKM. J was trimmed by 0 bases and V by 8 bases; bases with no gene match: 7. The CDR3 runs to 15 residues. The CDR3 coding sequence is TGTGCCAGCGCTACGGGGGGGACTAGCACAGATACGCAGTATTTT. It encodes CASATGGTSTDTQYF.

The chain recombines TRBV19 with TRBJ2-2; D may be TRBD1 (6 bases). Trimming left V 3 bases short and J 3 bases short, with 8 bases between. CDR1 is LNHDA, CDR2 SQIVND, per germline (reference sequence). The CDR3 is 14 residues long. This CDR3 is CASSMTGYTGELFF. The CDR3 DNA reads TGTGCCAGTAGTATGACAGGATACACCGGGGAGCTGTTTTTT.

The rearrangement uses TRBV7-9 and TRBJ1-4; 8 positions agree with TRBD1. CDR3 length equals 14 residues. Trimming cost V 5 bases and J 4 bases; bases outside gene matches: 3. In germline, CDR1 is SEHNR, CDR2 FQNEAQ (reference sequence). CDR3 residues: CASSAGQDNEKLFF. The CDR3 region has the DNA TGTGCCAGCAGCGCGGGACAGGATAATGAAAAACTGTTTTTT.

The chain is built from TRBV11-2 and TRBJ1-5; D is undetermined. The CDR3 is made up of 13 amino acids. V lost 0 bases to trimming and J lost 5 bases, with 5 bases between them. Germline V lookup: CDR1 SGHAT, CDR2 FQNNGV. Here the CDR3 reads CASSLDLDQPQHF. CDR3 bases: TGTGCCAGCAGCTTAGATCTGGATCAGCCCCAGCATTTT.

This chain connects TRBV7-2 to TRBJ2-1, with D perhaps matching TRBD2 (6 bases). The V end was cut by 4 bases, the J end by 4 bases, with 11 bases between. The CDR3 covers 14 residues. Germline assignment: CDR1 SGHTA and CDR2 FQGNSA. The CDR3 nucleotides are TGTGCCAGCAGCTGGGCGGGGACTTACAATGAGCAGTTCTTC. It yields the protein CASSWAGTYNEQFF.

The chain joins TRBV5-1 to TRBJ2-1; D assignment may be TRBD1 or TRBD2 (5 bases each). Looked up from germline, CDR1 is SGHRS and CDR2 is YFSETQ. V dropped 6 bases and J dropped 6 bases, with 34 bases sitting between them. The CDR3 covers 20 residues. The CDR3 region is CASKPGRQHMGDPRSNEQFF. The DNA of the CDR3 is TGCGCCAGCAAACCCGGACGGCAACATATGGGGGACCCCCGAAGCAATGAGCAGTTCTTC.

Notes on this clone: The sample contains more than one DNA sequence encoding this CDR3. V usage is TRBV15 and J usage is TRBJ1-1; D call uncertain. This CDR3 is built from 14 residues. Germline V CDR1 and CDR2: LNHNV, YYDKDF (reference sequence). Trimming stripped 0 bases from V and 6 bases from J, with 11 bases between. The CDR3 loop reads CATSRDTGRAEAFF. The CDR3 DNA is TGTGCCACCAGCAGAGATACGGGTAGGGCTGAAGCTTTCTTT.

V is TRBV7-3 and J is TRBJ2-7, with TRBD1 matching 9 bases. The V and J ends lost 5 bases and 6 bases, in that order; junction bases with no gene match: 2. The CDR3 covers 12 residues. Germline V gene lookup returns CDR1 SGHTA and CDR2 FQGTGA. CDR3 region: CASSRTGVEQYF. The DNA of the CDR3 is TGTGCCAGCAGCAGGACAGGGGTCGAGCAGTACTTC.

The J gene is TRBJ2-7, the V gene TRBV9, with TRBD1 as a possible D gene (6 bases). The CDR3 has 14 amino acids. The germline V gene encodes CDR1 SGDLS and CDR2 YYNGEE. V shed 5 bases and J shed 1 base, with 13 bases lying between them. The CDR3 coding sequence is TGTGCCAGCAGTTCTGGGACAAGTTCCTACGAGCAGTACTTC. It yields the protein CASSSGTSSYEQYF.

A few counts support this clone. This chain's CDR3 is CASSSGQAPGFDTQYF. CDR3 bases: TGCGCCAGCAGCTCGGGACAGGCCCCAGGATTTGATACGCAGTATTTT. This chain joins TRBV5-1 and TRBJ2-3, with 8 positions matching TRBD1. Germline assignment: CDR1 SGHRS and CDR2 YFSETQ. CDR3 length: 16 residues. With V trimmed by 3 bases and J by 6 bases, 12 bases remained unmatched.

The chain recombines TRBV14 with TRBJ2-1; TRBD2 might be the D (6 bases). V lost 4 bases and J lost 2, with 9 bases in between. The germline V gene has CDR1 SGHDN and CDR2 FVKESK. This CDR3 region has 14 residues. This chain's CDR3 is CASSPRGTYNEQFF. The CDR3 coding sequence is TGTGCCAGCAGCCCCCGGGGGACCTACAATGAGCAGTTCTTC.

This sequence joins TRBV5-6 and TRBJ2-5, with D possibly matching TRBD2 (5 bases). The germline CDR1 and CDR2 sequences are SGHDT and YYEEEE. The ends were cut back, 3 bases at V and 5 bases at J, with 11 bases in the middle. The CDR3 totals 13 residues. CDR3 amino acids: CASSSPRGETQYF. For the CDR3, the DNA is TGTGCCAGCAGCTCCCCCCGAGGGGAGACCCAGTACTTC.

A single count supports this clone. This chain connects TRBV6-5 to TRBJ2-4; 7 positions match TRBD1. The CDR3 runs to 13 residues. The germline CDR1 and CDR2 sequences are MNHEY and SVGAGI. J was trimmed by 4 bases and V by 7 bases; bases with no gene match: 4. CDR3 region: CASTNRGKNIQYF. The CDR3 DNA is TGTGCCAGCACCAACAGGGGTAAAAACATTCAGTACTTC.

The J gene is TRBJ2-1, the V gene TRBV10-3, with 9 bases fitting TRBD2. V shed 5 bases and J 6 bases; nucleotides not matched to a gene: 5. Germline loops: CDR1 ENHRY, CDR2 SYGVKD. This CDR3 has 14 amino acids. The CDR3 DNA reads TGTGCCATCAGTCGAAGTAGCGGGAGCAATGAGCAGTTCTTC. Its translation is CAISRSSGSNEQFF.

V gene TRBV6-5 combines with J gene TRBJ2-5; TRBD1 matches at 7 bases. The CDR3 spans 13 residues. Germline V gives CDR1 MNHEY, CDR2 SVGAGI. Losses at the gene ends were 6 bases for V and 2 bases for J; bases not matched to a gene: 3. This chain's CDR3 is CASRGTAQETQYF. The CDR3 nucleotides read TGTGCCAGCAGGGGGACAGCGCAAGAGACCCAGTACTTC.

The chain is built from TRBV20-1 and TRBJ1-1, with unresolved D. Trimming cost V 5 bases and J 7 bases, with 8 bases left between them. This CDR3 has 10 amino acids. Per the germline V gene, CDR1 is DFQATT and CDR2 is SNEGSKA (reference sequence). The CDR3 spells CSAPRREAFF. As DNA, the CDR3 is TGCAGTGCTCCTAGGCGTGAAGCTTTCTTT.

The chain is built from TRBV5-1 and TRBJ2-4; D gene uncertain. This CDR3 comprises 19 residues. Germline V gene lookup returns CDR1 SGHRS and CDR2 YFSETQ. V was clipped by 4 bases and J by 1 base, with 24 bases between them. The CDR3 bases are TGCGCCAGCAGCCCCGGACGCCAAGTTACATCATGGGCCAAAAACATTCAGTACTTC. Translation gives CASSPGRQVTSWAKNIQYF.

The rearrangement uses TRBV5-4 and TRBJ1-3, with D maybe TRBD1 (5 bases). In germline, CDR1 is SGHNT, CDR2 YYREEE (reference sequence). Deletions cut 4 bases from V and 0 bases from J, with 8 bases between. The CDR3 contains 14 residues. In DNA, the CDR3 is TGTGCCAGCAGCCCGGGGGGCTCTGGAAACACCATATATTTT. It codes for CASSPGGSGNTIYF.

In nucleotides, the CDR3 is TGTGCCAGCAGGAGGGACAGTGACAACTATGGCTACACCTTC. Residues: CASRRDSDNYGYTF. This chain links TRBV11-2 with TRBJ1-2; TRBD1 matches at 7 bases. The CDR3 is 14 amino acids. CDR1 SGHAT and CDR2 FQNNGV come from the germline V gene. Trimming removed 6 bases from V and 2 bases from J; junction bases left unmatched: 6.

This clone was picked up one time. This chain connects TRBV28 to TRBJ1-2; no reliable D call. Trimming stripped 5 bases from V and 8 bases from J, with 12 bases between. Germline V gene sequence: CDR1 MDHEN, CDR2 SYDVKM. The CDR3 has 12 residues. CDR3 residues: CASSPPLGGYTF. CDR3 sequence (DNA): TGTGCCAGCAGTCCCCCGTTGGGGGGCTACACCTTC.

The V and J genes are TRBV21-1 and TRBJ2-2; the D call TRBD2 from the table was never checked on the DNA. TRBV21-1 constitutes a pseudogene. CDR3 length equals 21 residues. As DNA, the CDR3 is TGTGCCAGCAGCAAAGCAGGGGAGACTAGCGGGGATACCGCGAACACCGGGGAGCTGTTTTTT. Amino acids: CASSKAGETSGDTANTGELFF.

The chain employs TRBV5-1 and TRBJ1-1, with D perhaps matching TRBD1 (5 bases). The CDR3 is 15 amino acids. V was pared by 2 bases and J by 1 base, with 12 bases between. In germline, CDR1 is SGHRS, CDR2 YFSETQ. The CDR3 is CASSLHPGRNTEAFF. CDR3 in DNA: TGCGCCAGCAGCTTACACCCAGGGAGGAACACTGAAGCTTTCTTT.

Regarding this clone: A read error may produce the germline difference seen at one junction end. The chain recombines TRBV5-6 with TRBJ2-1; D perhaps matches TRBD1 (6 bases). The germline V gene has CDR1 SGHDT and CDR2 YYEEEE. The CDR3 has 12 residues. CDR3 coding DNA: TGTGCCAGCAGCTTGGAGAGGGGGAGTACGATCTTC. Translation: CASSLERGSTIF.

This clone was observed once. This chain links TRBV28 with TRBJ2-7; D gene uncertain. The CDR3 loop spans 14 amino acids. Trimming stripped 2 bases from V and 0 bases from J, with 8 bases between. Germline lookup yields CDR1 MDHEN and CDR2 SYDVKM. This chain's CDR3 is CASSLDLPSYEQYF. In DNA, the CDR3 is TGTGCCAGCAGTTTAGATCTCCCCTCCTACGAGCAGTACTTC.

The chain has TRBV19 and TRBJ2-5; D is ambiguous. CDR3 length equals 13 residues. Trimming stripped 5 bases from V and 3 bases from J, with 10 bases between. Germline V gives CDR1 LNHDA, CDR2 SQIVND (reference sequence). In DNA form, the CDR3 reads TGTGCCAGTAGTCGTGGCGTTGAAGAGACCCAGTACTTC. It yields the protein CASSRGVEETQYF. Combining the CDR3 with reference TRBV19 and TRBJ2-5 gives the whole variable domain DGGITQSPKYLFRKEGQNVTLSCEQNLNHDAMYWYRQDPGQGLRLIYYSQIVNDFQKGDIAEGYSVSREKKESFPLTVTSAQKNPTAFYLCASSRGVEETQYFGPGTRLLVL.

The CDR3 reads CSVALGTEAFF. CDR3 nucleotides: TGCAGCGTTGCGTTGGGGACTGAAGCTTTCTTT. J is TRBJ1-1 and V is TRBV29-1, with unresolved D. Germline lookup yields CDR1 SQVTM and CDR2 ANQGSEA. The CDR3 length is 11 residues. The V and J ends lost 4 bases and 5 bases respectively, with 8 bases between them.

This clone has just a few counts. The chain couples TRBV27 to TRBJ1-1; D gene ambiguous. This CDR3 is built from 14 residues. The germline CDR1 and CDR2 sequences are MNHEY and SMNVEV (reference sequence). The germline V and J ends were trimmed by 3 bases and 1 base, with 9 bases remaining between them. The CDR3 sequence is CASSFGPKNTEAFF. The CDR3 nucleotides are TGTGCCAGCAGTTTCGGGCCAAAGAACACTGAAGCTTTCTTT.

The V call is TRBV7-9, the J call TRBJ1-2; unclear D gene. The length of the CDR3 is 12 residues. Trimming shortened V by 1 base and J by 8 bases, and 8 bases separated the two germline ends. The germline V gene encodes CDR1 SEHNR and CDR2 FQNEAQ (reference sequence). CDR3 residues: CASSLVAEGYTF. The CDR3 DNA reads TGTGCCAGCAGCTTAGTCGCAGAGGGCTACACCTTC.

The CDR3 region has the DNA TGTGCCAGCAGTAAAGCGGGGGGGACGGTTGGCTACACCTTC. It yields the protein CASSKAGGTVGYTF. The chain recombines TRBV13 with TRBJ1-2, with D maybe TRBD1 (5 bases). The CDR3 is 14 amino acids. Trimming took off 6 bases at V and 7 bases at J, with 18 bases between the two ends. Germline CDR1 and CDR2: PRHDT and FYEKMQ (reference sequence).

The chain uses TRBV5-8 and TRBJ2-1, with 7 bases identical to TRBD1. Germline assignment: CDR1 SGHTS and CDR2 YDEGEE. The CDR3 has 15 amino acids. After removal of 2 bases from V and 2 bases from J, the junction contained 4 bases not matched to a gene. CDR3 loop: CASSFRDRAYNEQFF. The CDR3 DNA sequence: TGTGCCAGCAGCTTCCGGGACAGAGCCTACAATGAGCAGTTCTTC.

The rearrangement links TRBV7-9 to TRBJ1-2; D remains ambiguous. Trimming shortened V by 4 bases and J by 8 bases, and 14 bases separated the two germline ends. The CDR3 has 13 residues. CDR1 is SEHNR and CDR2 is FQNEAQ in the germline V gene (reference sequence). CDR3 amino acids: CASSSPRVGGYTF. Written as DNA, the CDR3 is TGTGCCAGCAGCTCCCCCAGAGTCGGGGGCTACACCTTC.